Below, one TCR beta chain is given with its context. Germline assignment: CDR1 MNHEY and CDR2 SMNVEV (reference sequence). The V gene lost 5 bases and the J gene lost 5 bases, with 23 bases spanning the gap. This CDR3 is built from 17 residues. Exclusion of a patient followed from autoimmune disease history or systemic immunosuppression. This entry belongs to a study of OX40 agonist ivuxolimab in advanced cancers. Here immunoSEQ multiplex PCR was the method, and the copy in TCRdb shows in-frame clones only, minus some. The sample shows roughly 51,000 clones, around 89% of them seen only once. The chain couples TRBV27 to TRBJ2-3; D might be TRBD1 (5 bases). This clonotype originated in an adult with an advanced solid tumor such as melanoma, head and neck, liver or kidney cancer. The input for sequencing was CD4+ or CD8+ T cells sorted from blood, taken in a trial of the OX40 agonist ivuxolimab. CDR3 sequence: CASSIPSPGSSRDTQYF. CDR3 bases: TGTGCCAGCAGTATCCCTAGTCCAGGGTCCTCAAGAGATACGCAGTATTTT.